The 20 T cell receptor beta chains reported below all come from one sample, sequenced in a study of graft-versus-host responses after intestinal transplantation. Here immunoSEQ multiplex PCR was the method, and the copy in TCRdb shows in-frame clones only, minus some. The sample carries some 120,000 clones, 90% recorded once. Which antigens these TCRs recognize remains unknown. This sample comprised unstimulated CD4+ T cells sorted from spleen or lymph node cells, obtained before intestinal transplant. These receptor sequences come from a human donor who received an intestinal transplant.

The chain has TRBV7-9 and TRBJ2-7; 7 nucleotides line up with TRBD1. Trimming took 0 bases from V and 3 from J; bases not matched to a gene: 14. The CDR3 has 18 residues. Germline loops: CDR1 SEHNR, CDR2 FQNEAQ (reference sequence). CDR3 DNA sequence: TGTGCCAGCAGCTTAGCGTATACAGGGGAAGGAGGTAGCTACGAGCAGTACTTC. Its protein is CASSLAYTGEGGSYEQYF.

The rearrangement joins TRBV19 to TRBJ2-4, with TRBD2 matching 7 bases. Germline CDR1 reads LNHDA; CDR2 reads SQIVND (reference sequence). V lost 5 bases to trimming and J lost 12 bases; unmatched junction nucleotides: 7. The CDR3 is 12 residues long. The CDR3 spells CASSPLGGSQYF. The CDR3 region has the DNA TGTGCCAGTAGTCCCCTCGGGGGGAGTCAGTACTTC. The entire variable domain, with the rest obtained from reference TRBV19 and TRBJ2-4, is as follows: DGGITQSPKYLFRKEGQNVTLSCEQNLNHDAMYWYRQDPGQGLRLIYYSQIVNDFQKGDIAEGYSVSREKKESFPLTVTSAQKNPTAFYLCASSPLGGSQYFGAGTRLSVL.

This chain uses TRBV5-1 with TRBJ2-3, with 7 bases aligning to TRBD1. The germline gives CDR1 SGHRS, CDR2 YFSETQ. This CDR3 contains 14 residues. With 3 bases clipped from V and 2 bases from J, the junction kept 3 bases outside the gene matches. CDR3 loop: CASSSDRNTDTQYF. The CDR3 coding sequence is TGCGCCAGCAGCTCGGACAGGAACACAGATACGCAGTATTTT.

This chain uses TRBV2 with TRBJ1-4; 7 bases match TRBD1. This CDR3 has 15 amino acids. The V and J ends lost 7 bases and 3 bases, in that order; junction bases with no gene match: 8. CDR1 and CDR2 (germline): SNHLY, FYNNEI. The CDR3 sequence is CASTPHRGANEKLFF. The CDR3 bases are TGTGCCAGCACCCCCCACAGGGGAGCTAATGAAAAACTGTTTTTT.

This clone showed up just once. This chain connects TRBV11-2 to TRBJ2-2, with unresolved D. Per germline, CDR1 SGHAT and CDR2 FQNNGV. The V end was cut by 1 base, the J end by 6 bases, with 12 bases between. This CDR3 has 15 amino acids. CDR3 in DNA: TGTGCCAGCAGCTTAGTGCCTAGTGGAGCCGGGGAGCTGTTTTTT. This gives the protein CASSLVPSGAGELFF.

The rearrangement joins TRBV5-4 to TRBJ1-2, with 7 positions matching TRBD1. This CDR3 has 14 amino acids. Germline-derived CDR1 and CDR2 are SGHNT and YYREEE (reference sequence). V gave up 2 bases and J gave up 3 bases; unmatched junction bases: 4. CDR3 loop: CASSLQGSHYGYTF. The DNA for the CDR3 is TGTGCCAGCAGCTTACAGGGGAGCCACTATGGCTACACCTTC.

This chain links TRBV10-3 with TRBJ2-7; maybe TRBD2 (6 bases). The CDR3 extends over 12 amino acids. Germline V CDR1 and CDR2: ENHRY, SYGVKD. V was cut by 4 bases and J by 5 bases, with 9 bases left in between. CDR3 amino acids: CAISAGANEQYF. The CDR3 DNA is TGTGCCATCAGTGCGGGAGCCAACGAGCAGTACTTC.

The V call is TRBV27, the J call TRBJ2-7, with D possibly being TRBD1 (7 bases). This CDR3 is built from 16 residues. V lost 1 base to trimming and J lost 7 bases, with 20 bases between them. Germline-derived CDR1 and CDR2 are MNHEY and SMNVEV (reference sequence). The CDR3: CASSLFARGAVGEQYF. DNA of the CDR3: TGTGCCAGCAGTTTATTCGCCAGGGGGGCAGTAGGAGAGCAGTACTTC.

The chain is built from TRBV5-4 and TRBJ2-5, with TRBD2 identical over 15 bases. The CDR3 spans 16 residues. The trim removed 4 bases at V and 4 bases at J, leaving 5 bases unmatched. Germline values: CDR1 SGHNT, CDR2 YYREEE (reference sequence). CDR3 bases: TGTGCCAGCAGCGCGCCGGGACTAGCGGGAGGAGAGACCCAGTACTTC. Protein sequence: CASSAPGLAGGETQYF.

This clone was detected once. In DNA, the CDR3 is TGTGCCAGTAGTCCGACAGGGGGAGGAGAGCAGTACTTC. Its protein is CASSPTGGGEQYF. This chain joins TRBV19 and TRBJ2-7; 9 nucleotides agree with TRBD1. CDR1 and CDR2 (germline): LNHDA, SQIVND (reference sequence). Germline trimming cut 5 bases from V and 7 bases from J; bases unmatched to any gene: 6. CDR3 size: 13 residues.

The rearrangement uses TRBV5-1 and TRBJ2-7; TRBD1 aligns across 7 bases. The trim removed 0 bases at V and 1 base at J, leaving 4 bases unmatched. This CDR3 contains 15 residues. Germline CDR1 is SGHRS and CDR2 is YFSETQ. The CDR3 nucleotides read TGCGCCAGCAGCTTGGGGGACAGAACTTCCTACGAGCAGTACTTC. It translates to CASSLGDRTSYEQYF.

The chain employs TRBV7-8 and TRBJ1-3, with TRBD1 as a possible D gene (5 bases). The germline V gene encodes CDR1 SGHVS and CDR2 FQNEAQ. V was trimmed by 5 bases and J by 0 bases, leaving 17 bases between them. This CDR3 is 17 amino acids long. CDR3: CASSLQAGVSSGNTIYF. CDR3 nucleotide sequence: TGTGCCAGCAGCCTACAGGCAGGCGTTAGCTCTGGAAACACCATATATTTT. Together with reference TRBV7-8 and TRBJ1-3, the CDR3 gives the full variable domain: GAGVSQSPRYKVAKRGQDVALRCDPISGHVSLFWYQQALGQGPEFLTYFQNEAQLDKSGLPSDRFFAERPEGSVSTLKIQRTQQEDSAVYLCASSLQAGVSSGNTIYFGEGSWLTVV.

The CDR3 is CASSFTGRNPYEQYF. CDR3 nucleotides: TGTGCCAGCAGCTTCACAGGGAGAAACCCCTACGAGCAGTACTTC. The genes are TRBV7-9 and TRBJ2-7; possible D gene TRBD1, 6 bases. The germline V and J ends were trimmed by 3 bases and 2 bases, with 14 bases remaining between them. Germline V CDR1 and CDR2: SEHNR, FQNEAQ (reference sequence). This CDR3 comprises 15 residues. The full variable domain, its missing parts supplied by reference TRBV7-9 and TRBJ2-7, is DTGVSQNPRHKITKRGQNVTFRCDPISEHNRLYWYRQTLGQGPEFLTYFQNEAQLEKSRLLSDRFSAERPKGSFSTLEIQRTEQGDSAMYLCASSFTGRNPYEQYFGPGTRLTVT.

CDR3 sequence reads: CASSTLGLAGGPGNEQFF. DNA of the CDR3: TGTGCCAGTAGTACCCTCGGACTAGCGGGAGGCCCGGGCAATGAGCAGTTCTTC. The genes are TRBV19 and TRBJ2-1; 14 bases agree with TRBD2. J lost 6 bases, V lost 4 bases, and 11 bases had no gene match. The length of the CDR3 is 18 residues. Germline-derived CDR1 and CDR2 are LNHDA and SQIVND (reference sequence).

The chain joins TRBV19 to TRBJ2-5; D is perhaps TRBD1 (5 bases). Trimming took 7 bases from V and 7 from J, leaving 13 bases between them. The CDR3 runs 12 residues. In germline, CDR1 is LNHDA, CDR2 SQIVND (reference sequence). For the CDR3, the DNA is TGTGCCAGTAATGCAGGGTGGGGGACCCAGTACTTC. This codes for CASNAGWGTQYF.

This chain joins TRBV10-2 and TRBJ2-7, with 7 bases lining up with TRBD2. Trimming took 6 bases from V and 4 from J; bases not matched to a gene: 12. This CDR3 contains 15 residues. The V gene's germline CDR1 is WSHSY and CDR2 SAAADI. CDR3 protein: CASSGSGGKLYEQYF. CDR3 coding DNA: TGCGCCAGCAGCGGATCCGGGGGGAAGTTATACGAGCAGTACTTC.

The chain has TRBV5-4 and TRBJ1-4, with D perhaps TRBD1 (6 bases). The CDR3 sequence is 14 residues long. Germline V CDR1 and CDR2: SGHNT, YYREEE (reference sequence). Trimming removed 4 bases at V and 5 bases at J, with 12 bases between. The CDR3 reads CASSHGTSNEKLFF. CDR3 sequence (DNA): TGTGCCAGCAGCCATGGGACATCAAATGAAAAACTGTTTTTT. Full variable domain (missing parts from reference TRBV5-4 and TRBJ1-4): ETGVTQSPTHLIKTRGQQVTLRCSSQSGHNTVSWYQQALGQGPQFIFQYYREEENGRGNFPPRFSGLQFPNYSSELNVNALELDDSALYLCASSHGTSNEKLFFGSGTQLSVL.

The rearrangement joins TRBV28 to TRBJ2-7; D remains ambiguous. Between the trimmed V and J ends, which lost 1 base and 2 bases, there was a span of 3 bases. CDR1 is MDHEN and CDR2 is SYDVKM in the germline V gene. The CDR3 extends over 12 amino acids. The CDR3 here is CASSLSAYEQYF. CDR3 nucleotides: TGTGCCAGCAGTTTATCGGCCTACGAGCAGTACTTC. Full variable domain (remainder filled in from reference TRBV28 and TRBJ2-7): DVKVTQSSRYLVKRTGEKVFLECVQDMDHENMFWYRQDPGLGLRLIYFSYDVKMKEKGDIPEGYSVSREKKERFSLILESASTNQTSMYLCASSLSAYEQYFGPGTRLTVT.

This chain links TRBV10-3 with TRBJ2-1; TRBD2 agrees at 9 bases. The CDR3 runs 16 residues. V shed 2 bases and J 4 bases; nucleotides not matched to a gene: 6. Germline CDR1 ENHRY, CDR2 SYGVKD. The CDR3 protein is CAISETGLARYNEQFF. CDR3 in DNA: TGTGCCATCAGTGAGACAGGACTAGCGAGATACAATGAGCAGTTCTTC.

The J gene is TRBJ1-6, the V gene TRBV6-5; D gene unclear. The V gene's germline CDR1 is MNHEY and CDR2 SVGAGI. V gave up 5 bases and J gave up 9 bases, with 11 bases separating them. The CDR3 is 13 residues long. CDR3 DNA: TGTGCCAGCAGTGAATGGCGGGTTTCACCCCTCCACTTT. Translating it yields CASSEWRVSPLHF.